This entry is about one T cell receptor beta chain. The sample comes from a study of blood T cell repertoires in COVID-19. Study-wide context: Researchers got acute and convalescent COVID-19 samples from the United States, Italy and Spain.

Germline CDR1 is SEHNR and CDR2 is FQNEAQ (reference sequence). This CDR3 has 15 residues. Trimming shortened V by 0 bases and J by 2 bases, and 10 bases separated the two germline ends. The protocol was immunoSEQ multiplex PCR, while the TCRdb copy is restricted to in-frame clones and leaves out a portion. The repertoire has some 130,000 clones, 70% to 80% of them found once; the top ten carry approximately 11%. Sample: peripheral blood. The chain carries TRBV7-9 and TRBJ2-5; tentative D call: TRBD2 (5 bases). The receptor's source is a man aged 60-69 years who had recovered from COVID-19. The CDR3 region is CASSLASGQQETQYF. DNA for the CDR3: TGTGCCAGCAGCTTAGCGAGCGGCCAGCAAGAGACCCAGTACTTC.